Sequencing of this T cell receptor (beta chain) was carried out in a study of T cell responses to AZD1222 COVID-19 vaccine. J was trimmed by 0 bases and V by 5 bases; bases with no gene match: 9. This CDR3 contains 16 residues. CDR1 and CDR2 (germline): MNHEY, SVGEGT. Of note for this clone: The target antigen is unknown.

Generated by immunoSEQ multiplex PCR, the TCRdb table keeps only in-frame clones and is missing some. The sample has around 130,000 clones; just under 95% are singletons. Study-wide findings and caveats: Only five or six AZD1222 recipients were seropositive at baseline.

The sequencing here drew on peripheral blood, taken on day 0 of AZD1222 vaccination. The source is an adult in good health. The chain couples TRBV6-2 or TRBV6-3 to TRBJ2-7; 8 nucleotides match TRBD1. CDR3 nucleotide sequence: TGTGCCAGCAGTACCCGGGACAGGACCATCTCCTACGAGCAGTACTTC. Translated: CASSTRDRTISYEQYF.